This T cell receptor (beta chain) came from a study of blood T cells in healthy people across ages. Then a second PCR, running about 6 to 12 cycles, was carried out with a sample-barcoded 5' primer and a J-beta primer mix. TCRdb redid the calling of the 5' RACE reads with MiXCR, one entry per CDR3 protein. This table has roughly 1.5 million distinct CDR3 sequences, about 45% appearing once. This clonotype was observed at least ten times. The TCR was taken from a woman under 30 in good health. The sequencing sample was made of blood.

The CDR3 DNA reads as TGTGCCAGCAGCTTAACGGGGACAGCCTCCTACGAGCAGTACTTC. Translated: CASSLTGTASYEQYF. The chain has TRBV9 and TRBJ2-7; 7 nucleotides match TRBD1. CDR1 is SGDLS and CDR2 is YYNGEE in the germline V gene. Trimming at V came to 4 bases and at J to 0 bases, leaving 7 bases not matched to a gene. The CDR3 loop spans 15 amino acids.